Listed below are T cell receptor beta chains from one sample, sequenced in a study of cytomegalovirus exposure and HLA in healthy donors. TCRdb's table, derived via immunoSEQ multiplex PCR, lists solely in-frame clones and lacks some. The repertoire holds roughly 140,000 clones, with around 80% as singletons. Sequenced input: PBMCs. Receptors were obtained from a boy under 10 years old in good health and CMV-seronegative. CDR3s include the opening cysteine and the closing phenylalanine or tryptophan. Fields, in order: V gene, CDR3 protein.

TRBV5-1 | CASSFTDRLEQYF
TRBV5-4 | CASSLSKGYQETQYF
TRBV14 | CASSQSRDLVIDEQFF
TRBV27 | CASSLFGGTGELFF
TRBV5-1 | CASSLSGIGYGYTF
TRBV5-4 | CASSFRGNTEAFF
TRBV28 | CASSLGVTEAFF
TRBV7-9 | CASSTRDSQETQYF
TRBV11-2 | CASSPQQGLSGYTF
TRBV5-4 | CASSLQRAYEQYF
TRBV4-2 | CASSQDRLAGNPDIKQFF
TRBV15 | CATSREVLSTGELFF
TRBV6-5 | CASCRGGGNAETQYF
TRBV4-1 | CASSQTGIDKAFF
TRBV15 | CATSRDRGLGDTQYF
TRBV14 | CASSQDGGRDTDTQYF
TRBV5-4 | CASSLRYSYEQYF
TRBV28 | CASSLPGGAGYGYTF
TRBV6-4 | CASSEQAGESNEQFF
TRBV5-1 | CASSLDRFQETQYF
TRBV20-1 | CSATGSGEQFF
TRBV27 | CASSVASRKTQYF
TRBV5-4 | CASSLSLAGGWNEQFF
TRBV6-4 | CASSQLGGQPQHF
TRBV7-9 | CASSSVGGGAKHRDTQYF
TRBV10-3 | CAISATGREQFF
TRBV19 | CASSMGQGDPGAFF
TRBV4-2 | CASSQARGSNQPQHF
TRBV5-6 | CASSFFAAGLGNTDTQYF
TRBV7-8 | CASSLNPGLLQETQYF
TRBV18 | CASSLSDRGGTGELFF
TRBV23-1 | CASMRDTWEPLHF
TRBV11-3 | CASSPRTSGRTDTQYF
TRBV15 | CATSRDPGGSGNTIYF
TRBV9 | CASSGTGREKLFF
TRBV7-8 | CASSLAVRDRGQETQYF
TRBV11-1 | CASSTPGHVFSNTGELFF
TRBV28 | CASSPRTGTTDTQYF
TRBV19 | CARGFGQGNTEAFF
TRBV7-2 | CASSFFPGGTNTEAFF
TRBV19 | CASSIRDSNSGANVLTF
TRBV25-1 | CASSEESTDTQYF
TRBV14 | CASSPLDRVYEQYF
TRBV7-3 | CASSLTVAGAGEQFF
TRBV5-4 | CASSAAGADTQYF
TRBV27 | CASSLRAGTGSEQYF
TRBV6-5 | CASRGASGSTNEQYF
TRBV5-5 | CASSLGPPRGYTF
TRBV28 | CASSSPWTGIQETQYF
TRBV10-3 | CAISLLFPGLAGGPNEQFF
TRBV5-4 | CASSFGTSYEQYF
TRBV7-6 | CASSLGPRKRTGVLSGANVLTF
TRBV4-1 | CASSQAAGGAGYEQYF
TRBV5-1 | CASSPEAANLGDEQFF
TRBV12-5 | CASGSGTGNSYNSPLHF
TRBV7-9 | CASSFPGNQETQYF